This T cell receptor beta chain was captured by sequencing in a study of blood T cell repertoires in COVID-19. Trimming removed 5 bases from V and 7 bases from J, with 14 bases in between. The germline CDR1 and CDR2 sequences are GTSNPN and SVGIG (reference sequence). This CDR3 has 13 amino acids. Generated by immunoSEQ multiplex PCR, the TCRdb table keeps only in-frame clones and is missing some. The sample has about 68,000 clones, roughly 90% seen once. The chain couples TRBV30 to TRBJ1-4, with D unclear. The source is a man aged 40-49 years with COVID-19, enrolled during active disease. The sample taken for sequencing was peripheral blood. The CDR3 is CAWSSGMGEKLFF. CDR3 DNA: TGTGCCTGGTCGTCGGGAATGGGTGAAAAACTGTTTTTT.